What follows describes a single TCR beta chain. Its antigen is unknown. The data were obtained in a study of cytomegalovirus exposure and HLA in healthy donors. CDR1 LNHDA and CDR2 SQIVND come from the germline V gene (reference sequence). The CDR3 covers 18 residues. Trimming cost V 3 bases and J 0 bases, with 19 bases left between them. Primers for the PCR totalled 60 Vbeta and 13 Jbeta. Only in-frame clones appear in the TCRdb table, and some are missing; sequencing was by immunoSEQ multiplex PCR. The data show around 180,000 clones, with about 76% seen just once and 1.5% to 2% held by the top ten. Points from the study as a whole: In vitro checks showed that a few CMV-associated chains really do target CMV antigens. Serostatus for CMV was the only available immune exposure information. In a later analysis, approximately 15,000 TCR beta sequences were associated with HLA alleles at 0.05 false discovery rate.

The specimen sequenced was PBMCs. The sequence came from a woman aged 50 to 60 in good health and CMV-seronegative. The genes are TRBV19 and TRBJ2-3, with D perhaps TRBD2 (6 bases). In nucleotides, the CDR3 is TGTGCCAGTAGTATCAGCGGGCCCGCCGATCCTAGCACAGATACGCAGTATTTT. Its protein product is CASSISGPADPSTDTQYF.